These T cell receptor beta chains were read from a single sample in a study of Graves' ophthalmopathy and Graves' hyperthyroidism. TCRdb re-derived calls from the multiplex PCR reads in MiXCR, one entry per CDR3 protein. The sample includes 660,000 or so distinct CDR3 sequences, 35% to 45% of them seen just once. The specimen sequenced was peripheral blood. All receptors derive from an adult man with Graves' ophthalmopathy. CDR3s include the opening cysteine and the closing phenylalanine or tryptophan. The D gene is left open where the match is weak. Not all rows give a size; the values are once, few, many and, for expanded clones, a class.

j_gene	v_gene	abundance	d_gene	CDR3aa	CDR3nt
TRBJ1-3	TRBV19	many	-	CASSTGFGNTIYF	TGTGCCAGTAGTACAGGGTTTGGAAACACCATATATTTT
TRBJ1-2	TRBV5-6	many	-	CASSLYGYGYTF	TGTGCCAGCAGCTTGTACGGCTATGGCTACACCTTC
TRBJ2-5	TRBV12-3/TRBV12-4	many	TRBD1	CASRQGQSETQYF	TGTGCCAGCAGACAGGGACAGTCAGAGACCCAGTACTTC
TRBJ1-2	TRBV7-9	many	-	CASSLGGTSGYTF	TGTGCCAGCAGCTTGGGCGGGACATCCGGCTACACCTTC
TRBJ1-1	TRBV2	-	-	CASSEMGAFF	TGTGCCAGCAGTGAAATGGGGGCTTTCTTT
TRBJ2-7	TRBV10-3	-	-	CAISDSYWATSYEQYF	TGTGCTATCAGTGACTCCTACTGGGCTACCTCCTACGAGCAGTACTTC
TRBJ1-2	TRBV25-1	many	-	CASSAGGRSGYTF	TGTGCCAGCAGTGCTGGCGGAAGGTCTGGCTACACCTTC
TRBJ1-5	TRBV25-1	-	TRBD1	CACSPRGVQPQHF	TGTGCCTGCAGTCCCAGGGGGGTTCAGCCCCAGCATTTT
TRBJ1-4	TRBV4-2	-	TRBD1	CASSRGQGFEKLFF	TGTGCCAGCAGCCGGGGACAGGGTTTCGAAAAACTGTTTTTT
TRBJ2-1	TRBV29-1	-	-	CSARDSETYNEQFF	TGCAGTGCCCGGGACTCCGAGACCTACAATGAGCAGTTCTTC
TRBJ2-4	TRBV7-9	-	-	CASSYRSSRNIQYF	TGCGCCAGCAGCTACCGTTCGTCTCGGAACATTCAGTACTTC
TRBJ1-3	TRBV5-6	-	-	CASSLGLIRNTIYF	TGTGCCAGCAGCTTGGGCCTTATTAGGAACACCATATATTTT
TRBJ2-1	TRBV29-1	-	TRBD2	CSVVAGVYNEQFF	TGCAGCGTTGTGGCGGGAGTTTACAATGAGCAGTTCTTC
TRBJ1-3	TRBV5-1	-	-	CASSSTTGGSGNTIYF	TGCGCCAGCAGTTCAACCACCGGGGGCTCTGGAAACACCATATATTTT
TRBJ1-5	TRBV19	-	-	CASTPGSGPQHF	TGTGCCAGTACCCCGGGTAGCGGGCCCCAGCATTTT
TRBJ2-5	TRBV6-1	-	TRBD1	CASRRVVSGGETQYF	TGTGCCAGCAGGCGGGTTGTGTCAGGGGGCGAGACCCAGTACTTC
TRBJ2-1	TRBV29-1	-	-	CSVNSGPEQFF	TGCAGCGTTAATAGCGGTCCTGAGCAGTTCTTC
TRBJ2-6	TRBV2	many	-	CASRRDGGGAGANVLTF	TGTGCCAGCAGGCGGGATGGAGGGGGCGCCGGGGCCAACGTCCTGACTTTC
TRBJ2-1	TRBV29-1	many	-	CSVGRGDEQFF	TGCAGCGTTGGTAGGGGCGATGAGCAGTTCTTC
TRBJ1-3	TRBV2	-	-	CASSDSTGSPGNTIYF	TGTGCCAGCAGTGACTCGACAGGCTCGCCTGGAAACACCATATATTTT
TRBJ2-3	TRBV7-2	-	TRBD2	CASSSGTSPDTQYF	TGTGCCAGCAGCTCCGGGACTAGCCCAGATACGCAGTATTTT
TRBJ1-5	TRBV7-9	-	TRBD1	CAIVGTGGYSNQPQHF	TGTGCCATCGTCGGGACAGGAGGTTATAGCAATCAGCCCCAGCATTTT
TRBJ1-2	TRBV9	many	-	CASSPGIYGYTF	TGTGCCAGCAGCCCAGGTATCTATGGCTACACCTTC
TRBJ1-1	TRBV5-5	few	-	CASSQVLSKENTEAFF	TGTGCCAGCAGCCAAGTGCTCTCGAAGGAGAACACTGAAGCTTTCTTT
TRBJ2-7	TRBV15	-	-	CATSRDHMWPNEQYF	TGTGCCACCAGCAGAGATCACATGTGGCCCAATGAGCAGTACTTC
TRBJ1-3	TRBV7-9	many	TRBD1	CASRSTDRGGNTIYF	TGTGCCAGCAGATCTACGGACAGGGGCGGAAACACCATATATTTT
TRBJ2-6	TRBV2	-	TRBD1	CASSERRGRNVLTF	TGTGCCAGCAGTGAGCGCAGGGGGCGCAACGTCCTGACTTTC
TRBJ2-7	TRBV15	many	-	CATSRDISRISSYEQYF	TGTGCCACCAGCAGAGATATCTCCCGTATAAGCTCCTACGAGCAGTACTTC
TRBJ1-6	TRBV10-3	-	TRBD1	CAISESRQGNSPLHF	TGTGCCATCAGTGAGTCGAGACAGGGTAATTCACCCCTCCACTTT
TRBJ2-7	TRBV27	-	-	CASSPMGGGTEQYF	TGTGCCAGCAGTCCGATGGGGGGTGGGACCGAGCAGTACTTC
TRBJ1-5	TRBV7-8	-	-	CAWSVTSSNQPQHF	TGTGCCTGGAGTGTCACGAGTAGCAATCAGCCCCAGCATTTT
TRBJ2-7	TRBV10-3	-	TRBD2	CAISDWASGAYEQYF	TGTGCCATCAGTGATTGGGCTAGCGGGGCCTACGAGCAGTACTTC
TRBJ2-2	TRBV7-2	many	TRBD1	CASSLVGQGGELFF	TGTGCCAGCAGCTTAGTAGGACAGGGCGGGGAGCTGTTTTTT
TRBJ1-1	TRBV11-2	once	-	CASSLGYATEAFF	TGTGCCAGCAGCCTCGGTTATGCCACTGAAGCTTTCTTT
TRBJ2-2	TRBV7-2	many	-	CASSLESTGELFF	TGTGCCAGCAGCTTAGAGAGCACCGGGGAGCTGTTTTTT
TRBJ1-1	TRBV30	few	-	CAWSHDAYTEAFF	TGTGCCTGGAGCCATGACGCATACACTGAAGCTTTCTTT
TRBJ1-5	TRBV12-5	-	TRBD1	CASGFSMGRGISSNQPQHF	TGTGCTAGTGGTTTCTCAATGGGCAGGGGGATTAGCAGCAATCAGCCCCAGCATTTT
TRBJ2-7	TRBV7-9	many	-	CASSHREGYEQYF	TGTGCCAGCAGCCACAGGGAGGGCTACGAGCAGTACTTC
TRBJ2-5	TRBV20-1	many	-	CSPIGGDQETQYF	TGCAGCCCTATCGGCGGGGACCAAGAGACCCAGTACTTC
TRBJ1-4	TRBV12-3/TRBV12-4	many	-	CASSLFGEKLFF	TGTGCCAGCAGTTTGTTTGGTGAAAAACTGTTTTTT
TRBJ1-1	TRBV10-3	many	-	CAITPSGASTEAFF	TGTGCCATCACCCCCTCGGGGGCGAGCACTGAAGCTTTCTTT
TRBJ2-7	TRBV27	few	-	CASSLSRAAGGEQYF	TGTGCCAGCAGTTTATCGAGGGCGGCGGGCGGGGAGCAGTACTTC
TRBJ1-3	TRBV7-9	-	-	CASSPSENSGNTIYF	TGTGCCAGCTCACCTTCGGAGAACTCTGGAAACACCATATATTTT
TRBJ1-2	TRBV20-1	many	TRBD1	CSARDGTGIYGYTF	TGCAGTGCTAGAGATGGGACAGGAATATATGGCTACACCTTC
TRBJ2-7	TRBV7-9	few	TRBD1	CASSMGQGAIYEQYF	TGTGCCAGCAGCATGGGACAGGGGGCAATTTACGAGCAGTACTTC
TRBJ1-2	TRBV2	-	-	CASSSAGKSGYTF	TGTGCCAGCAGTTCGGCCGGGAAATCCGGCTACACCTTC
TRBJ1-2	TRBV7-9	-	TRBD1	CASSLGGQGLHYTF	TGTGCCAGCAGCTTAGGCGGACAGGGTCTACACTACACCTTC
TRBJ2-6	TRBV19	few	-	CASSIVATRSGANVLTF	TGTGCCAGTAGTATAGTGGCCACCCGCTCTGGGGCCAACGTCCTGACTTTC
TRBJ2-1	TRBV29-1	-	-	CSVEEGNNEEQFF	TGCAGCGTTGAAGAGGGCAACAATGAGGAGCAGTTCTTC
TRBJ2-6	TRBV11-2	many	-	CASTYLVPSGANVLTF	TGTGCCAGCACCTATCTCGTTCCCTCTGGGGCCAACGTCCTGACTTTC
TRBJ2-7	TRBV7-2	many	-	CASSLVWNSYEQYF	TGTGCCAGCAGCTTAGTATGGAACTCCTACGAGCAGTACTTC
TRBJ1-3	TRBV6-5	-	-	CASSYSGQETIYF	TGTGCCAGCAGTTATTCGGGGCAAGAGACCATATATTTT